Below are 27 T cell receptor beta chains sequenced from a single sample in a study of blood T cell repertoires in COVID-19 (TCRdb year 2020). Libraries were prepared through the immunoSEQ multiplex PCR assay. TCRdb's version of the immuneACCESS table is confined to in-frame rearrangements and falls short of the full clone set. An unresolved V gene accounts for under half of the shortfall where checked; the remainder is of unknown origin. Here the sample has roughly 180,000 clones; around 83% occur a single time. The ten largest clones represent around 5% of the sample. The sequenced sample consisted of peripheral blood. Receptors originate from a woman between 45 and 60 years old with COVID-19, enrolled during active disease.

The rearrangement links TRBV2 to TRBJ2-1, with 9 positions matching TRBD1. After removal of 3 bases from V and 4 bases from J, the junction contained 7 bases not matched to a gene. The CDR3 has 16 residues. Germline lookup yields CDR1 SNHLY and CDR2 FYNNEI. The CDR3 nucleotides read TGTGCCAGCAGTGAGACCCGGGACAGGGTATACAATGAGCAGTTCTTC. Protein sequence: CASSETRDRVYNEQFF. The full variable domain, completed using reference TRBV2 and TRBJ2-1, is EPEVTQTPSHQVTQMGQEVILRCVPISNHLYFYWYRQILGQKVEFLVSFYNNEISEKSEIFDDQFSVERPDGSNFTLKIRSTKLEDSAMYFCASSETRDRVYNEQFFGPGTRLTVL.

The chain joins TRBV10-2 to TRBJ2-7; possible D gene TRBD2, 5 bases. There are 12 residues in the CDR3. Trimming cost V 2 bases and J 3 bases, with 5 bases left between them. Germline V gene sequence: CDR1 WSHSY, CDR2 SAAADI. CDR3 nucleotide sequence: TGCGCCAGCAGTGAGACTAGCTACGAGCAGTACTTC. Its protein is CASSETSYEQYF.

The CDR3 protein is CASSQIGSSSGNTIYF. The CDR3 coding sequence is TGTGCCAGCAGCCAGATCGGTTCTAGCTCTGGAAACACCATATATTTT. The rearrangement links TRBV3-1 (or the pseudogene TRBV3-2) to TRBJ1-3; no firm D call. V lost 3 bases and J 0 bases, leaving 12 bases between the germline ends. The V gene's germline CDR1 is LGHDT and CDR2 YNNKEL (reference sequence). CDR3 size: 16 residues.

This clone appeared once. The rearrangement links TRBV6-4 to TRBJ1-2, with TRBD1 identical over 9 bases. Germline trimming cut 2 bases from V and 7 bases from J; bases unmatched to any gene: 11. The CDR3 loop spans 16 amino acids. The germline V gene encodes CDR1 MRHNA and CDR2 SNTAGT. The CDR3 nucleotides read TGTGCCAGCAGTGACAGACACGGGACAGGGATTCTTGGCTACACCTTC. As protein: CASSDRHGTGILGYTF.

The chain links TRBV6-5 to TRBJ1-6; TRBD1 agrees at 9 bases. The CDR3 has 14 residues. J lost 10 bases, V lost 5 bases, and 6 bases had no gene match. CDR1 is MNHEY and CDR2 is SVGAGI in the germline V gene. In DNA, the CDR3 is TGTGCCAGCAGTCGGACAGGGGAGAGATCACCCCTCCACTTT. Translated: CASSRTGERSPLHF.

CDR3 region: CASSSRGGRADEQFF. CDR3 nucleotides: TGTGCCAGCAGCTCACGGGGGGGCCGGGCGGATGAGCAGTTCTTC. The rearrangement links TRBV13 to TRBJ2-1; 8 positions agree with TRBD2. CDR1 and CDR2 (germline): PRHDT, FYEKMQ (reference sequence). CDR3 length: 15 residues. Germline trimming cut 4 bases from V and 8 bases from J; bases unmatched to any gene: 10.

The rearrangement links TRBV6-1 to TRBJ1-5; unclear D gene. V was cut by 5 bases and J by 5 bases, with 16 bases left in between. Per the germline V gene, CDR1 is MNHNS and CDR2 is SASEGT. The CDR3 spans 15 residues. CDR3 nucleotides: TGTGCCAGCAGTCCGCCCCTGGAGCTGGATCAGCCCCAGCATTTT. Protein: CASSPPLELDQPQHF.

This clone was seen more than once but under ten times. The V gene is TRBV5-1, the J gene TRBJ1-1, with D possibly matching TRBD1 (6 bases). Trimming shortened V by 4 bases and J by 6 bases, and 19 bases separated the two germline ends. Germline V lookup: CDR1 SGHRS, CDR2 YFSETQ. This CDR3 has 15 residues. The CDR3 loop reads CASSNGGGGISEAFF. DNA for the CDR3: TGCGCCAGCAGCAATGGAGGGGGAGGGATCTCTGAAGCTTTCTTT.

This sequence joins TRBV10-1 and TRBJ2-3; D perhaps matches TRBD1 (6 bases). This CDR3 spans 15 amino acids. The V gene's germline CDR1 is WNHNN and CDR2 SYGVQD (reference sequence). Trimming removed 6 bases at V and 1 base at J, with 14 bases between. The CDR3 reads CASSDQGSGTDTQYF. For the CDR3, the DNA is TGCGCCAGCAGCGACCAGGGGAGCGGCACAGATACGCAGTATTTT.

J is TRBJ2-7 and V is TRBV13, with TRBD2 matching 10 bases. Germline V CDR1 and CDR2: PRHDT, FYEKMQ (reference sequence). There are 13 residues in the CDR3. V gave up 9 bases and J gave up 4 bases; unmatched junction bases: 6. CDR3 in amino acids: CASSSGGAYEQYF. The DNA of the CDR3 is TGTGCCAGTTCAAGCGGGGGGGCGTACGAGCAGTACTTC.

This chain joins TRBV5-5 and TRBJ2-3; D call uncertain. V lost 0 bases to trimming and J lost 0 bases, with 8 bases between them. Germline assignment: CDR1 SGHKS and CDR2 YYEKEE (reference sequence). There are 15 residues in the CDR3. Written as DNA, the CDR3 is TGTGCCAGCAGCTTGGGACAAACTAGCACAGATACGCAGTATTTT. It specifies CASSLGQTSTDTQYF.

The chain recombines TRBV11-2 with TRBJ1-6, with TRBD1 as a possible D gene (5 bases). Between the trimmed V and J ends, which lost 5 bases and 8 bases, there was a span of 13 bases. This CDR3 region has 14 residues. Germline values: CDR1 SGHAT, CDR2 FQNNGV. CDR3 residues: CASSLQVKDSPLHF. The DNA of the CDR3 is TGTGCCAGCAGCCTACAGGTTAAGGATTCACCCCTCCACTTT.

The chain employs TRBV19 and TRBJ1-2; 8 nucleotides match TRBD1. V shed 3 bases and J 3 bases; nucleotides not matched to a gene: 9. The CDR3 is made up of 16 amino acids. Looked up from germline, CDR1 is LNHDA and CDR2 is SQIVND (reference sequence). The CDR3 here is CASSIQGATRDYGYTF. The DNA of the CDR3 is TGTGCCAGTAGTATTCAGGGGGCGACTCGAGACTATGGCTACACCTTC.

The chain couples TRBV6-2 or TRBV6-3 to TRBJ2-1; no clear D gene. This CDR3 has 11 residues. Looked up from germline, CDR1 is MNHEY and CDR2 is SVGEGT. V was pared by 4 bases and J by 7 bases, with 5 bases between. CDR3 in DNA: TGTGCCAGCAGTTTCATGAATGAGCAGTTCTTC. It encodes CASSFMNEQFF.

Here the CDR3 DNA reads TGTGCCAGCAGCCAAACCGGGACTAGGCTGTTCTTC. This encodes CASSQTGTRLFF. V is TRBV4-2 and J is TRBJ2-1; TRBD2 aligns across 8 bases. Germline CDR1 and CDR2: LGHNA and YNFKEQ. CDR3 size: 12 residues. J lost 15 bases, V lost 2 bases, and 6 bases had no gene match.

The J gene is TRBJ1-1, the V gene TRBV7-2; 9 positions match TRBD1. The germline CDR1 and CDR2 sequences are SGHTA and FQGNSA. This CDR3 region has 15 residues. Trimming took 4 bases from V and 1 from J; bases not matched to a gene: 4. The CDR3 sequence: CASSYRGPPNTEAFF. The CDR3 nucleotides read TGTGCCAGCAGCTACAGGGGGCCCCCGAACACTGAAGCTTTCTTT.

The chain employs TRBV7-2 and TRBJ2-3; 7 bases map to TRBD2. V lost 5 bases and J lost 1; bases outside the gene matches: 6. The CDR3 is made up of 15 amino acids. Germline assignment: CDR1 SGHTA and CDR2 FQGNSA. CDR3 sequence: CASSPRDYRTDTQYF. For the CDR3, the DNA is TGTGCCAGCAGCCCGCGGGACTACCGCACAGATACGCAGTATTTT.

This clone is a singleton in its sample. V and J are TRBV5-4 and TRBJ2-2, with 11 bases fitting TRBD2. The CDR3 totals 19 residues. CDR1 and CDR2 from the germline V gene are SGHNT and YYREEE (reference sequence). The J segment lost 6 bases and the V segment lost 1 base, leaving 14 bases of the junction unmatched. The CDR3 DNA follows: TGTGCCAGCAGCTTGTTGTTCGCCCCCGGGACTAGCGGTTCCGGGGAGCTGTTTTTT. Protein product: CASSLLFAPGTSGSGELFF.

The chain carries TRBV6-2 or TRBV6-3 and TRBJ1-2; 8 positions agree with TRBD1. The CDR3 is 15 amino acids. The junction had 12 bases not matched to a gene; V was cut back by 7 bases and J by 5 bases. Germline assignment: CDR1 MNHEY and CDR2 SVGEGT. The CDR3 sequence is CASIPRDRLDYGYTF. Written as DNA, the CDR3 is TGTGCCAGCATCCCGCGGGACAGGTTAGATTATGGCTACACCTTC.

The genes are TRBV7-2 and TRBJ2-1; no definite D call. The CDR3 consists of 11 residues. Germline loops: CDR1 SGHTA, CDR2 FQGNSA. Between the trimmed V and J ends, which lost 5 bases and 10 bases, there was a span of 9 bases. The CDR3 DNA reads as TGTGCCAGCAGCCCCCTTCAGGAGCAGTTCTTC. It codes for CASSPLQEQFF.

The chain is built from TRBV30 and TRBJ1-2; 7 positions match TRBD1. Trimming took 3 bases from V and 7 from J; bases not matched to a gene: 5. The germline V gene encodes CDR1 GTSNPN and CDR2 SVGIG (reference sequence). The CDR3 is 12 residues long. The chain's CDR3 is CAWREQGSGYTF. The CDR3 DNA sequence: TGTGCCTGGAGGGAACAGGGGTCTGGCTACACCTTC. Variable domain in full (rest from reference TRBV30 and TRBJ1-2): SQTIHQWPATLVQPVGSPLSLECTVEGTSNPNLYWYRQAAGRGLQLLFYSVGIGQISSEVPQNLSASRPQDRQFILSSKKLLLSDSGFYLCAWREQGSGYTFGSGTRLTVV.

This clone was counted a single time. The rearrangement links TRBV10-2 to TRBJ1-2; 10 bases are a match to TRBD1. The CDR3 length is 13 residues. Germline CDR1 and CDR2: WSHSY and SAAADI. The J segment lost 8 bases and the V segment lost 4 bases, leaving 4 bases of the junction unmatched. This CDR3 is CASSGGTGDGYTF. The CDR3 DNA reads TGCGCCAGCAGTGGCGGGACAGGGGACGGCTACACCTTC.

In DNA form, the CDR3 reads TGCAGCGCCCTATATGGGACAGGGCTCTACGAGCAGTACTTC. It encodes CSALYGTGLYEQYF. V gene TRBV29-1 combines with J gene TRBJ2-7, with 9 bases that match TRBD1. V gave up 7 bases and J gave up 3 bases; unmatched junction bases: 10. The CDR3 loop spans 14 amino acids. Germline V gene lookup returns CDR1 SQVTM and CDR2 ANQGSEA.

The chain couples TRBV21-1 to TRBJ2-2; the table's D call, TRBD2, has no DNA check behind it. TRBV21-1 has pseudogene status. The CDR3 contains 17 residues. CDR3 amino acids: CASSTRGGAQNTGELFF. Here the CDR3 DNA reads TGTGCCAGCAGCACACGAGGGGGGGCCCAGAACACCGGGGAGCTGTTTTTT.

V is TRBV18 and J is TRBJ2-2; tentatively, D is TRBD1 (5 bases). This CDR3 has 15 amino acids. The V and J ends lost 0 bases and 4 bases respectively, with 9 bases between them. Germline assignment: CDR1 KGHSH and CDR2 LQKENI. The CDR3 DNA reads TGTGCCAGCTCACCACCGGGCAGGGCCACCGGGGAGCTGTTTTTT. This sequence encodes CASSPPGRATGELFF.

This clone was picked up one time. The DNA for the CDR3 is TGTGCCAGCAGTGACCCGGGACAGGGGTTTAGTGAGCAGTTCTTC. This codes for CASSDPGQGFSEQFF. V gene TRBV6-4 combines with J gene TRBJ2-1; 10 positions match TRBD1. The CDR3 is 15 residues long. J gave up 9 bases and V 2 bases, and 7 bases lay outside the gene matches. Germline V gene sequence: CDR1 MRHNA, CDR2 SNTAGT.

The chain is built from TRBV14 and TRBJ2-7; no clear D gene. The V end lost 5 bases, the J end lost 3 bases, and 5 bases lay between the germline ends. The CDR3 runs 11 residues. The germline CDR1 and CDR2 sequences are SGHDN and FVKESK. CDR3: CASSLYYEQYF. The CDR3 coding sequence is TGTGCCAGCAGCTTATACTACGAGCAGTACTTC. Using reference TRBV14 and TRBJ2-7 for the parts outside the CDR3, the full variable domain is EAGVTQFPSHSVIEKGQTVTLRCDPISGHDNLYWYRRVMGKEIKFLLHFVKESKQDESGMPNNRFLAERTGGTYSTLKVQPAELEDSGVYFCASSLYYEQYFGPGTRLTVT.